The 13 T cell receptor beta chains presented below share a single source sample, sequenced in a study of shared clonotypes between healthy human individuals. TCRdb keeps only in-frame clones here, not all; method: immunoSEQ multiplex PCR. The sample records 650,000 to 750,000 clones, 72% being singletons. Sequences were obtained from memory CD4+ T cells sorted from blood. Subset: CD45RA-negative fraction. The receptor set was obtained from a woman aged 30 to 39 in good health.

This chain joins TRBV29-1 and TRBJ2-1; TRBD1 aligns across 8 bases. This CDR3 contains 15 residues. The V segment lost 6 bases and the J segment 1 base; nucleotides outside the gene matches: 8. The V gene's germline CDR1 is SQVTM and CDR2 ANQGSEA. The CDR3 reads CSVEDRVASYNEQFF. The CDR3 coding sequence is TGCAGCGTGGAGGACAGGGTAGCGTCCTACAATGAGCAGTTCTTC.

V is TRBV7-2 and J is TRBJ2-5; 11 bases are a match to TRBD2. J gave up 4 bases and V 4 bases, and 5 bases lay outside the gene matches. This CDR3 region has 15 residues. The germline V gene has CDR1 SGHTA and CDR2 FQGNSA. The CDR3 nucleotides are TGTGCCAGCAGCTCGGCTAGCGGGAGGAGAGAGACCCAGTACTTC. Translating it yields CASSSASGRRETQYF.

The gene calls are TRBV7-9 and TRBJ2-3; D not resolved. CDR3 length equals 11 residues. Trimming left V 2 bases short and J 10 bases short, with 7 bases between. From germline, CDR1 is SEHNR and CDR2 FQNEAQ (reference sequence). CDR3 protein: CASSLFEAQYF. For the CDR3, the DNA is TGTGCCAGCAGCTTATTCGAGGCGCAGTATTTT.

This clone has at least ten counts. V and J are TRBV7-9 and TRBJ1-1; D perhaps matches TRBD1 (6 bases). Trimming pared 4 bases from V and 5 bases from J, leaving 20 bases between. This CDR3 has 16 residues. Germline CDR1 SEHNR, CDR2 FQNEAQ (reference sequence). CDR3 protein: CASSSRSGQKRTEAFF. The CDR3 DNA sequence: TGTGCCAGCAGCTCCAGATCGGGACAAAAAAGGACTGAAGCTTTCTTT.

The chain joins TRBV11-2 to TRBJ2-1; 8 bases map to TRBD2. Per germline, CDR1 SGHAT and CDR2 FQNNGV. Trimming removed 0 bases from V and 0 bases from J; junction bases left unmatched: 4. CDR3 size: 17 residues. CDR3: CASSLDRGGSSYNEQFF. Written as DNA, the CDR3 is TGTGCCAGCAGCTTAGATCGGGGGGGTAGCTCCTACAATGAGCAGTTCTTC.

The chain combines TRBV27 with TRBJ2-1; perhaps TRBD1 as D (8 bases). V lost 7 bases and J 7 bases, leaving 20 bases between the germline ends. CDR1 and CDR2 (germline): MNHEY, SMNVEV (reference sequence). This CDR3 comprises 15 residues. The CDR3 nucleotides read TGTGCCAGCATCAGGGACAGGCGGCGGGAGAATGAGCAGTTCTTC. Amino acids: CASIRDRRRENEQFF.

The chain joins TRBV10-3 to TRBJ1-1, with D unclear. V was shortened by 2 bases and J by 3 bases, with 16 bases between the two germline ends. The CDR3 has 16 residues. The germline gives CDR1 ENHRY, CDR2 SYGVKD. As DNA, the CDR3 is TGTGCCATCAGTGAGGGGTACTGGGGAGGCGACACTGAAGCTTTCTTT. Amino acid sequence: CAISEGYWGGDTEAFF.

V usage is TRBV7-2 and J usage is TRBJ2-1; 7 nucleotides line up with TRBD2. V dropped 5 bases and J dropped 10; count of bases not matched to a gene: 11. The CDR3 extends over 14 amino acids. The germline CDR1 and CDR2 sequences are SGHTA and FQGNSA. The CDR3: CASSPGGLAVEQFF. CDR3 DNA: TGTGCCAGCAGCCCAGGTGGGCTAGCGGTAGAGCAGTTCTTC.

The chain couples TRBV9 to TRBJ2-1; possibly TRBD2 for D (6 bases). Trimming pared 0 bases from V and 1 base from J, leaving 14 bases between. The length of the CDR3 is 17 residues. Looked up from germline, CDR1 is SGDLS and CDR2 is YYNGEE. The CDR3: CASSVEAGLGSYNEQFF. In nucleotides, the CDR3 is TGTGCCAGCAGCGTAGAGGCGGGGCTGGGGTCCTACAATGAGCAGTTCTTC.

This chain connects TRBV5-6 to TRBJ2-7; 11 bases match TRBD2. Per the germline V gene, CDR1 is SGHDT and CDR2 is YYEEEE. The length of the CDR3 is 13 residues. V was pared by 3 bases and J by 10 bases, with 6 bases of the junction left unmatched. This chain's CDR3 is CASSSGLAGGQYF. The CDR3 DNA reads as TGTGCCAGCAGCTCTGGACTAGCGGGTGGACAGTACTTC.

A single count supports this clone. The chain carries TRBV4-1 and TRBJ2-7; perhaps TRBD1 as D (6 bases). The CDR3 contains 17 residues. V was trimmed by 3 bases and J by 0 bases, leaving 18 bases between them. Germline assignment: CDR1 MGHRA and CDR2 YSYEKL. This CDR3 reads CASSQPLRRGGSYEQYF. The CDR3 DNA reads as TGCGCCAGCAGCCAGCCACTCCGTAGAGGGGGCTCCTACGAGCAGTACTTC.

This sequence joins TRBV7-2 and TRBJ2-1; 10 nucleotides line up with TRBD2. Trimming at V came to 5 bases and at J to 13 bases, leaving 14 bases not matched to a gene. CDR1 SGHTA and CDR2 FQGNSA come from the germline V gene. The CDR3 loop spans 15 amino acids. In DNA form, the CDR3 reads TGTGCCAGCAGCCCCACCGTTTTGGTAGCGGGAGGACAGTTCTTC. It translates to CASSPTVLVAGGQFF.

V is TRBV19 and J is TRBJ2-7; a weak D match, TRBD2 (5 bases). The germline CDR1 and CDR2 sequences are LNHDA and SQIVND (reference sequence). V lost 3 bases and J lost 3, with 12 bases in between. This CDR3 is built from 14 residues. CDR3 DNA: TGTGCCAGTAGTATCCCGGGGAGTGTCTACGAGCAGTACTTC. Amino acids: CASSIPGSVYEQYF.